A single sample gave rise to the 13 T cell receptor beta chains below, sequenced in a study of blood T cell repertoires in COVID-19. Assay: immunoSEQ multiplex PCR; the TCRdb copy retains only in-frame clones and omits some. The sample records some 150,000 clones, around 80% being singletons. Sequenced: peripheral blood. The source of these receptors is a woman aged 45-59 years with acute or convalescent COVID-19.

The rearrangement joins TRBV5-4 to TRBJ1-3; D might be TRBD1 (5 bases). Germline lookup yields CDR1 SGHNT and CDR2 YYREEE (reference sequence). Between the trimmed V and J ends, which lost 4 bases and 0 bases, there was a span of 11 bases. This CDR3 region has 15 residues. The CDR3 nucleotides read TGTGCCAGCAGCCAACAGGAGAGCTCTGGAAACACCATATATTTT. Protein product: CASSQQESSGNTIYF.

The V gene is TRBV11-3, the J gene TRBJ2-3, with D possibly matching TRBD2 (6 bases). V was cut by 1 base and J by 7 bases, with 15 bases left in between. Germline CDR1 is SGHNT and CDR2 is YENEEA. CDR3 length: 15 amino acids. Written as DNA, the CDR3 is TGTGCCAGCAGCTTAGTAGGGACTGGGGTTAATACGCAGTATTTT. Protein product: CASSLVGTGVNTQYF. Full variable domain (outside the CDR3, taken from reference TRBV11-3 and TRBJ2-3): EAGVVQSPRYKIIEKKQPVAFWCNPISGHNTLYWYLQNLGQGPELLIRYENEEAVDDSQLPKDRFSAERLKGVDSTLKIQPAELGDSAVYLCASSLVGTGVNTQYFGPGTRLTVL.

The CDR3: CASSAQGSSREAFF. For the CDR3, the DNA is TGTGCCAGTAGTGCCCAGGGGTCCAGTCGCGAAGCTTTCTTT. V and J are TRBV19 and TRBJ1-1, with TRBD1 as a possible D gene (6 bases). Trimming shortened V by 5 bases and J by 8 bases, and 18 bases separated the two germline ends. The germline V gene has CDR1 LNHDA and CDR2 SQIVND (reference sequence). The CDR3 has 14 residues.

V is TRBV3-1 (or the pseudogene TRBV3-2) and J is TRBJ2-1; no reliable D call. This CDR3 has 13 residues. Trimming cost V 0 bases and J 12 bases, with 12 bases left between them. Germline CDR1 and CDR2: LGHDT and YNNKEL (reference sequence). Here the CDR3 DNA reads TGTGCCAGCAGCCAAGAAGGCCCCCGAGGGCAGTTCTTC. Translated, it gives CASSQEGPRGQFF.

This clone was seen a few times. This chain uses TRBV11-3 with TRBJ2-1; possible D gene TRBD1, 5 bases. The CDR3 is 15 residues long. V lost 2 bases, J lost 7 bases, and 15 bases lay in between. Germline V CDR1 and CDR2: SGHNT, YENEEA. In nucleotides, the CDR3 is TGTGCCAGCAGCTTAACAGGCCATGTAGGGAATGAGCAGTTCTTC. Protein sequence: CASSLTGHVGNEQFF.

The chain couples TRBV4-3 to TRBJ1-2; D is ambiguous. This CDR3 spans 13 amino acids. CDR1 and CDR2 (germline): LGHNA, YSLEER. V shed 4 bases and J shed 8 bases, with 14 bases lying between them. Here the CDR3 reads CASSPERGGGYTF. CDR3 nucleotide sequence: TGCGCCAGCAGCCCAGAACGAGGCGGCGGCTACACCTTC.

J is TRBJ2-1 and V is TRBV6-1; the match to TRBD2 covers 10 bases. CDR1 is MNHNS, CDR2 SASEGT, per germline. The CDR3 runs 14 residues. Trimming cost V 2 bases and J 8 bases; bases outside gene matches: 3. CDR3 residues: CASSELAGVHEQFF. The CDR3 region has the DNA TGTGCCAGCAGTGAACTAGCGGGGGTGCATGAGCAGTTCTTC.

This clone was seen a handful of times. The J gene is TRBJ2-1, the V gene TRBV27, with TRBD2 matching 8 bases. Germline loops: CDR1 MNHEY, CDR2 SMNVEV (reference sequence). The V gene end was trimmed by 5 bases and the J gene end by 3 bases; junction bases not matched to a gene: 9. The CDR3 has 16 residues. For the CDR3, the DNA is TGTGCCAGCAGTACTGGGACTAGGTTGGACTACAATGAGCAGTTCTTC. It encodes CASSTGTRLDYNEQFF.

In this sample, this clone turned up a few times. The chain employs TRBV19 and TRBJ1-5, with D possibly TRBD1 on 5 matching bases. There are 13 residues in the CDR3. The ends were cut back, 6 bases at V and 7 bases at J, with 13 bases in the middle. Germline V gene data show CDR1 as LNHDA and CDR2 as SQIVND (reference sequence). The CDR3 protein is CASRGGVGQPQHF. The CDR3 coding sequence is TGTGCCAGTAGGGGGGGAGTAGGCCAGCCCCAGCATTTT.

The chain joins TRBV10-3 to TRBJ1-5, with D unclear. This CDR3 is 14 amino acids long. CDR1 ENHRY and CDR2 SYGVKD come from the germline V gene. V was clipped by 3 bases and J by 0 bases, with 6 bases between them. This chain's CDR3 is CAISDGLSNQPQHF. In DNA form, the CDR3 reads TGTGCCATCAGTGACGGACTTAGCAATCAGCCCCAGCATTTT.

V gene TRBV20-1 combines with J gene TRBJ2-5; no definite D call. The CDR3 consists of 14 residues. Germline V gene lookup returns CDR1 DFQATT and CDR2 SNEGSKA (reference sequence). Trimming cost V 3 bases and J 2 bases, with 13 bases left between them. CDR3 nucleotides: TGCAGTGCTAGTCTAGACGGTGAACAAGAGACCCAGTACTTC. Its translation: CSASLDGEQETQYF.

The chain uses TRBV6-5 and TRBJ1-2, with D possibly TRBD1 on 5 matching bases. The germline gives CDR1 MNHEY, CDR2 SVGAGI. The ends were cut back, 0 bases at V and 7 bases at J, with 15 bases in the middle. This CDR3 has 15 amino acids. CDR3 bases: TGTGCCAGCAGTTACTCTGGGGCTTCCAGGCCTGGCTACACCTTC. Protein: CASSYSGASRPGYTF.

This chain connects TRBV19 to TRBJ1-5; no reliable D call. The CDR3 consists of 13 residues. The germline V and J ends were trimmed by 10 bases and 5 bases, with 15 bases remaining between them. Germline lookup yields CDR1 LNHDA and CDR2 SQIVND (reference sequence). The DNA of the CDR3 is TGTGCCACAACAGACGTAAAGGATCAGCCCCAGCATTTT. It encodes CATTDVKDQPQHF.